This T cell receptor (beta chain) derives from a study of T cell responses to AZD1222 COVID-19 vaccine. Assay used: immunoSEQ multiplex PCR; TCRdb lists only in-frame clones, some missing. The sample contains about 270,000 clones, around 92% of which appear only once. Study results and limitations: Spike was spanned by vaccine-associated CD4 TCRs, with dominance at 160-218 and 743-854. Vaccination with two AZD1222 doses was followed by a rise in Spike-specific TCR breadth and depth. Donors in the cohort were predominantly white British and more often female, and clonal diversity was possibly underestimated.

Concerning this clone: Its antigen is still unknown.

This TCR came from an adult who received the AZD1222 COVID-19 vaccine. Material: peripheral blood, obtained 28 days after the second AZD1222 dose.

Written as DNA, the CDR3 is TGTGCCAGCAGCCCACGGACTAGCAGGGGAGGTGAGCAGTTCTTC. The encoded protein is CASSPRTSRGGEQFF. This chain connects TRBV7-2 to TRBJ2-1, with 8 positions matching TRBD2. Looked up from germline, CDR1 is SGHTA and CDR2 is FQGNSA. The length of the CDR3 is 15 residues. V gave up 5 bases and J gave up 9 bases; unmatched junction bases: 12.